One and the same sample provided the 22 T cell receptor beta chains below, sequenced in a study of blood T cell repertoires in COVID-19 (dated by TCRdb to 2020 to 2021). Libraries were prepared through the immunoSEQ multiplex PCR assay. This is the immuneACCESS table as TCRdb keeps it, with only in-frame sequences that have V and J called. A part of the clones is gone; compared with another copy, unresolved V genes explain less than half, and the rest is unexplained. Here the sample has over 400,000 clones; 85% to 90% occur a single time. The top ten hold about 8.2% of the sample. The sequencing sample was made of peripheral blood. The receptors come from a woman in her forties or fifties with COVID-19, enrolled during active disease.

This clone was counted a single time. The chain combines TRBV12-5 with TRBJ2-3; 7 bases map to TRBD1. Germline V gene lookup returns CDR1 LGHNT and CDR2 FRNRAP. J lost 2 bases, V lost 7 bases, and 9 bases had no gene match. CDR3 size: 15 residues. CDR3 loop: CASAMQGEITDTQYF. The CDR3 DNA is TGTGCTAGTGCGATGCAGGGGGAAATCACAGATACGCAGTATTTT. The full variable domain, rest sourced from reference TRBV12-5 and TRBJ2-3, is DARVTQTPRHKVTEMGQEVTMRCQPILGHNTVFWYRQTMMQGLELLAYFRNRAPLDDSGMPKDRFSAEMPDATLATLKIQPSEPRDSAVYFCASAMQGEITDTQYFGPGTRLTVL.

The rearrangement links TRBV27 to TRBJ1-5; TRBD1 agrees at 9 bases. The length of the CDR3 is 17 residues. Germline V gene lookup returns CDR1 MNHEY and CDR2 SMNVEV (reference sequence). Germline trimming cut 4 bases from V and 7 bases from J; bases unmatched to any gene: 14. The CDR3 is CASSWGPVGQGQQPQHF. Here the CDR3 DNA reads TGTGCCAGCAGTTGGGGTCCGGTGGGACAGGGCCAGCAGCCCCAGCATTTT.

The V call is TRBV6-1, the J call TRBJ2-4; D possibly corresponds to TRBD1 (5 bases). This CDR3 contains 13 residues. Trimming pared 3 bases from V and 9 bases from J, leaving 12 bases between. Germline CDR1 and CDR2: MNHNS and SASEGT. As DNA, the CDR3 is TGTGCCAGCAGTGACCGGACACTTGGCATTCAGTACTTC. Protein product: CASSDRTLGIQYF.

The chain carries TRBV12-3 or TRBV12-4 and TRBJ1-2, with 8 bases identical to TRBD1. The V segment lost 1 base and the J segment 7 bases; nucleotides outside the gene matches: 2. This CDR3 is 13 amino acids long. The CDR3 nucleotides are TGTGCCAGCAGTTTAGATCAGGGGGCTGGCTACACCTTC. Its translation is CASSLDQGAGYTF.

This clone was observed a few times. The chain combines TRBV18 with TRBJ1-5; a weak D match, TRBD1 (5 bases). The CDR3 extends over 14 amino acids. Germline CDR1 is KGHSH and CDR2 is LQKENI. V was cut by 4 bases and J by 7 bases, with 14 bases left in between. CDR3 loop: CASSRGQEYQPQHF. The CDR3 nucleotides read TGTGCCAGCTCACGGGGCCAGGAGTACCAGCCCCAGCATTTT.

The chain employs TRBV18 and TRBJ1-6; D unclear. Germline V gene lookup returns CDR1 KGHSH and CDR2 LQKENI. V was cut by 2 bases and J by 8 bases, with 10 bases left in between. The CDR3 is 14 residues long. The CDR3 nucleotides are TGTGCCAGCTCACCAAACGGTTTAGATTCACCCCTCCACTTT. Translating it yields CASSPNGLDSPLHF.

The chain employs TRBV7-8 and TRBJ2-1, with D uncertain. The V and J ends lost 4 bases and 0 bases respectively, with 10 bases between them. The CDR3 spans 15 residues. Looked up from germline, CDR1 is SGHVS and CDR2 is FQNEAQ. The CDR3, as DNA: TGTGCCAGCAGCTCCCGGTGGAGCTCCTACAATGAGCAGTTCTTC. Residues: CASSSRWSSYNEQFF.

This clone was seen more than once but under ten times. Other DNA sequences in this sample translate to the same CDR3. V and J are TRBV7-9 and TRBJ1-5; unclear D gene. The V end lost 3 bases, the J end lost 5 bases, and 5 bases lay between the germline ends. Germline V gene sequence: CDR1 SEHNR, CDR2 FQNEAQ (reference sequence). The CDR3 consists of 12 residues. CDR3 DNA sequence: TGTGCCAGCAGCTTTGGAGATCAGCCCCAGCATTTT. As protein: CASSFGDQPQHF.

The chain carries TRBV19 and TRBJ2-2, with 8 bases fitting TRBD1. CDR1 and CDR2 (germline): LNHDA, SQIVND (reference sequence). The CDR3 has 18 amino acids. With V trimmed by 8 bases and J by 4 bases, 18 bases remained unmatched. The CDR3 is CASCRLGTGGTGTGELFF. For the CDR3, the DNA is TGTGCCAGTTGTAGGCTAGGTACAGGGGGTACGGGCACCGGGGAGCTGTTTTTT. Variable domain in full (rest from reference TRBV19 and TRBJ2-2): DGGITQSPKYLFRKEGQNVTLSCEQNLNHDAMYWYRQDPGQGLRLIYYSQIVNDFQKGDIAEGYSVSREKKESFPLTVTSAQKNPTAFYLCASCRLGTGGTGTGELFFGEGSRLTVL.

V and J are TRBV19 and TRBJ1-5; 9 nucleotides match TRBD1. Trimming at V came to 5 bases and at J to 1 base, leaving 6 bases not matched to a gene. Germline CDR1 is LNHDA and CDR2 is SQIVND (reference sequence). The CDR3 runs 16 residues. CDR3: CASSVGTGRSNQPQHF. The CDR3 region has the DNA TGTGCCAGTAGTGTTGGGACAGGGCGGAGCAATCAGCCCCAGCATTTT.

V usage is TRBV28 and J usage is TRBJ1-5, with D possibly TRBD1 on 6 matching bases. The CDR3 runs 16 residues. Trimming pared 4 bases from V and 0 bases from J, leaving 13 bases between. Germline loops: CDR1 MDHEN, CDR2 SYDVKM. The DNA of the CDR3 is TGTGCCAGCAGTTCCCAGACAGGTCCTAGCAATCAGCCCCAGCATTTT. Protein product: CASSSQTGPSNQPQHF.

This clone is a singleton in its sample. The chain carries TRBV5-1 and TRBJ2-1; the D gene is possibly TRBD2 (6 bases). The germline V gene encodes CDR1 SGHRS and CDR2 YFSETQ. V lost 0 bases to trimming and J lost 0 bases, with 10 bases between them. The CDR3 has 16 residues. CDR3 sequence (DNA): TGCGCCAGCAGCTTGGTTTTAGCGGCCTCCTACAATGAGCAGTTCTTC. It specifies CASSLVLAASYNEQFF.

The genes are TRBV27 and TRBJ2-1, with a possible D match to TRBD2 (7 bases). CDR3 length: 11 amino acids. V dropped 5 bases and J dropped 9 bases, with 8 bases sitting between them. Germline V CDR1 and CDR2: MNHEY, SMNVEV (reference sequence). CDR3: CASSRGAEQFF. The CDR3 DNA is TGTGCCAGCAGTCGGGGGGCTGAGCAGTTCTTC.

The gene calls are TRBV5-4 and TRBJ1-6; no definite D call. The CDR3 sequence is 14 residues long. The germline V gene has CDR1 SGHNT and CDR2 YYREEE (reference sequence). Trimming shortened V by 0 bases and J by 7 bases, and 8 bases separated the two germline ends. In nucleotides, the CDR3 is TGTGCCAGCAGCTTGGTCCGCGGGAATTCACCCCTCCACTTT. It yields the protein CASSLVRGNSPLHF.

J is TRBJ1-2 and V is TRBV18, with D possibly being TRBD1 (6 bases). V was trimmed by 4 bases and J by 7 bases, leaving 16 bases between them. The CDR3 has 14 residues. CDR1 and CDR2 (germline): KGHSH, LQKENI. The CDR3: CASSQARGEPGYTF. CDR3 DNA: TGTGCCAGCTCACAGGCCAGGGGTGAGCCTGGCTACACCTTC. Supplemented by reference TRBV18 and TRBJ1-2, the full variable domain reads NAGVMQNPRHLVRRRGQEARLRCSPMKGHSHVYWYRQLPEEGLKFMVYLQKENIIDESGMPKERFSAEFPKEGPSILRIQQVVRGDSAAYFCASSQARGEPGYTFGSGTRLTVV.

The J gene is TRBJ2-7, the V gene TRBV5-8; 8 nucleotides line up with TRBD1. The junction had 7 bases not matched to a gene; V was cut back by 0 bases and J by 5 bases. The CDR3 is 15 amino acids. Germline lookup yields CDR1 SGHTS and CDR2 YDEGEE. CDR3 sequence reads: CASSLEAGGYNEQYF. Here the CDR3 DNA reads TGTGCCAGCAGCTTGGAAGCAGGGGGCTACAACGAGCAGTACTTC. Using reference TRBV5-8 and TRBJ2-7 for the parts outside the CDR3, the full variable domain is EAGVTQSPTHLIKTRGQQATLRCSPISGHTSVYWYQQALGLGLQFLLWYDEGEERNRGNFPPRFSGRQFPNYSSELNVNALELEDSALYLCASSLEAGGYNEQYFGPGTRLTVT.

The rearrangement links TRBV7-9 to TRBJ1-4, with a tentative D call TRBD1 (5 bases). V lost 5 bases and J lost 3, with 16 bases in between. The CDR3 consists of 16 residues. Germline lookup yields CDR1 SEHNR and CDR2 FQNEAQ (reference sequence). The CDR3 DNA reads TGTGCCAGCAGCCCGTCTCCCGCGGGGCCTAATGAAAAACTGTTTTTT. Protein sequence: CASSPSPAGPNEKLFF.

The genes are TRBV7-8 and TRBJ1-2, with 8 bases aligning to TRBD1. The germline gives CDR1 SGHVS, CDR2 FQNEAQ. The CDR3 is 15 residues long. The trim removed 4 bases at V and 4 bases at J, leaving 8 bases unmatched. CDR3 DNA: TGTGCCAGCAGCTCAGGACAGGGTGGAGTCTATGGCTACACCTTC. Translation: CASSSGQGGVYGYTF.

The rearrangement uses TRBV3-1 (or the pseudogene TRBV3-2) and TRBJ1-1; TRBD1 is a possible D gene (5 bases). Looked up from germline, CDR1 is LGHDT and CDR2 is YNNKEL (reference sequence). Deletions cut 0 bases from V and 5 bases from J, with 16 bases between. This CDR3 comprises 16 residues. The chain's CDR3 is CASSQDNQGVGTEAFF. As DNA, the CDR3 is TGTGCCAGCAGCCAAGATAACCAGGGTGTGGGGACTGAAGCTTTCTTT.

The rearrangement uses TRBV29-1 and TRBJ2-2; unclear D gene. V was clipped by 4 bases and J by 13 bases, with 13 bases between them. Germline V gene data show CDR1 as SQVTM and CDR2 as ANQGSEA. This CDR3 has 11 amino acids. As DNA, the CDR3 is TGCAGCGTTGTGAGTCCGGGTGGGCTGTTTTTT. This encodes CSVVSPGGLFF.

The CDR3 reads CASSVSARAGELFF. The CDR3 bases are TGTGCCAGCAGCGTGTCCGCGAGGGCCGGGGAGCTGTTTTTT. V usage is TRBV9 and J usage is TRBJ2-2, with D possibly being TRBD2 (5 bases). Germline V gene sequence: CDR1 SGDLS, CDR2 YYNGEE. The CDR3 consists of 14 residues. Trimming removed 2 bases from V and 6 bases from J, with 11 bases in between. The complete variable domain, with remaining parts taken from reference TRBV9 and TRBJ2-2, reads DSGVTQTPKHLITATGQRVTLRCSPRSGDLSVYWYQQSLDQGLQFLIQYYNGEERAKGNILERFSAQQFPDLHSELNLSSLELGDSALYFCASSVSARAGELFFGEGSRLTVL.

V is TRBV11-2 and J is TRBJ2-5, with TRBD2 as a possible D gene (6 bases). CDR3 length: 12 amino acids. The germline gives CDR1 SGHAT, CDR2 FQNNGV. V lost 3 bases, J lost 4 bases, and 6 bases lay in between. In DNA, the CDR3 is TGTGCCAGCAGCTTGGAGGGAGAGACCCAGTACTTC. It codes for CASSLEGETQYF. The full variable domain, in which reference TRBV11-2 and TRBJ2-5 provide the parts outside the CDR3, is EAGVAQSPRYKIIEKRQSVAFWCNPISGHATLYWYQQILGQGPKLLIQFQNNGVVDDSQLPKDRFSAERLKGVDSTLKIQPAKLEDSAVYLCASSLEGETQYFGPGTRLLVL.